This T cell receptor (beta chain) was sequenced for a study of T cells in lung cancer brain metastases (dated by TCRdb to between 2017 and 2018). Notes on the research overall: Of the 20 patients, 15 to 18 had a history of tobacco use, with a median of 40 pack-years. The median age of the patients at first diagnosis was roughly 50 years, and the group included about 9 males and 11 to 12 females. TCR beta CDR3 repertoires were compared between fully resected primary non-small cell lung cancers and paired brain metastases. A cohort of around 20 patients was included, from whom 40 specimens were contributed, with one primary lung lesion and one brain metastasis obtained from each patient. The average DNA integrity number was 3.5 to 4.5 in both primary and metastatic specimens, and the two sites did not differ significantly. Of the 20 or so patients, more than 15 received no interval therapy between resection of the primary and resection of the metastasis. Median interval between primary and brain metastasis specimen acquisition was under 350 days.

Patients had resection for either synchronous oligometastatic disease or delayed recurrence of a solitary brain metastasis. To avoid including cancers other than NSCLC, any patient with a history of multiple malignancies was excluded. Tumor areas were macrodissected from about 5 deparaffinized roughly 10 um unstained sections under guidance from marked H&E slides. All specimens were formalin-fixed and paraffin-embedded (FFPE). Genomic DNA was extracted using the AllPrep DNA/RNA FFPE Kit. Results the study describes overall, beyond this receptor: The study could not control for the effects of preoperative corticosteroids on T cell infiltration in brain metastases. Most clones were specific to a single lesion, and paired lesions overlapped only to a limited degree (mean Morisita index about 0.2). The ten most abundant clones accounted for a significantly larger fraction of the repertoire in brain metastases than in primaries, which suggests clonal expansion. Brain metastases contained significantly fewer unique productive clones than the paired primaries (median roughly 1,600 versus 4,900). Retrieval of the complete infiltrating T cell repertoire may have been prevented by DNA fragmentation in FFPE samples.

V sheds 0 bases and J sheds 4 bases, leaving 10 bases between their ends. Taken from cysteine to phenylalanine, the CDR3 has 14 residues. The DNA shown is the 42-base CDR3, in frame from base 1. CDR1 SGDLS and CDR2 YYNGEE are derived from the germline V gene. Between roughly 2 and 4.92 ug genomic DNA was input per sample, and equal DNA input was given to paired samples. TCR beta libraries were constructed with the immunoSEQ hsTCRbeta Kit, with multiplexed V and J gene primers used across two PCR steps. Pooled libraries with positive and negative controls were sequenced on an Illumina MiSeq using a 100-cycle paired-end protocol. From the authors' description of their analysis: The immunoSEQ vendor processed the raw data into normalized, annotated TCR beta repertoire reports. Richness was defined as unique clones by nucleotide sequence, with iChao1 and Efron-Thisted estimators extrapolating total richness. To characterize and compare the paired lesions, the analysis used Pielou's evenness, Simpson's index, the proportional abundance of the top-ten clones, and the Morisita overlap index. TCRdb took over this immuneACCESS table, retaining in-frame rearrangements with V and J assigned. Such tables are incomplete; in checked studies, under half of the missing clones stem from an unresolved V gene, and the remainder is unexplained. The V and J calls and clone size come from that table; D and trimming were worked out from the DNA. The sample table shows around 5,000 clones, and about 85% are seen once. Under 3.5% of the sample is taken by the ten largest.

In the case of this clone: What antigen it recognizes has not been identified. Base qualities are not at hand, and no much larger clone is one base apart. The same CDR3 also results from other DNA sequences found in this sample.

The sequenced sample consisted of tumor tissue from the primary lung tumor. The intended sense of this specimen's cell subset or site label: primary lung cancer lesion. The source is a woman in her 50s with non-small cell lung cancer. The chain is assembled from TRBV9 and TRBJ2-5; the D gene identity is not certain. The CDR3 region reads CASSVGPGRETQYF. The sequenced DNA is TGTGCCAGCAGCGTAGGTCCTGGCCGAGAGACCCAGTACTTC.